This paragraph covers one TCR beta chain sequence. What it recognizes is unknown. This sample is drawn from a study of primary melanoma T cells and metastatic recurrence. Study summary: Samples were primary melanomas of stage T2 to T4. The study, taken as a whole, reports: Regardless of ulceration, mitotic rate or nodal disease, >20% T-cell fraction appeared protective. Independent of thickness, ulceration, mitotic rate and age, T-cell fraction reportedly predicted outcome.

The repertoire was sequenced with immunoSEQ multiplex PCR; TCRdb's copy has only in-frame clones and lacks some. The table lists 25 clones. Germline V gene lookup returns CDR1 KGHSH and CDR2 LQKENI. Deletions cut 4 bases from V and 5 bases from J, with 14 bases between. This CDR3 region has 14 residues. This TCR was sampled from a human donor with melanoma. The sequenced sample consisted of melanoma tumor tissue. This chain uses TRBV18 with TRBJ2-5, with a tentative D call TRBD1 (6 bases). CDR3 protein: CASSRTSGDETQYF. The CDR3 region has the DNA TGTGCCAGCTCACGAACCTCAGGGGATGAGACCCAGTACTTC.